Listed here are 21 T cell receptor beta chains from one sample, sequenced in a study of cytomegalovirus exposure and HLA in healthy donors. Use of 60 Vbeta and 13 Jbeta primers characterized the PCR. Only in-frame clones appear in the TCRdb table, and some are missing; sequencing was by immunoSEQ multiplex PCR. The table lists some 140,000 clones, around 74% of them singletons. Sequencing was carried out using PBMCs. Receptors were obtained from a man between 18 and 35 years old in good health and CMV-seronegative.

The chain combines TRBV9 with TRBJ2-2, with D possibly matching TRBD2 (6 bases). The CDR3 is 15 residues long. Looked up from germline, CDR1 is SGDLS and CDR2 is YYNGEE. The germline V and J ends were trimmed by 7 bases and 0 bases, with 13 bases remaining between them. The CDR3 reads CASFSGDTNTGELFF. The CDR3 nucleotides read TGTGCCAGCTTTTCGGGGGATACGAACACCGGGGAGCTGTTTTTT.

The rearrangement links TRBV18 to TRBJ1-1; 8 nucleotides match TRBD1. V was pared by 1 base and J by 4 bases, with 5 bases of the junction left unmatched. The germline V gene has CDR1 KGHSH and CDR2 LQKENI. The CDR3 has 15 residues. Here the CDR3 DNA reads TGTGCCAGCTCACCACAGACAGGGGCCCCCACTGAAGCTTTCTTT. It translates to CASSPQTGAPTEAFF.

The V gene is TRBV5-1, the J gene TRBJ2-1; weak D call: TRBD2 (5 bases). The CDR3 has 13 residues. V was trimmed by 4 bases and J by 4 bases, leaving 9 bases between them. Germline loops: CDR1 SGHRS, CDR2 YFSETQ. CDR3 in DNA: TGCGCCAGCAGCCGGGGAGAATACAATGAGCAGTTCTTC. This codes for CASSRGEYNEQFF.

The rearrangement links TRBV7-6 to TRBJ2-7; D uncertain. Trimming shortened V by 5 bases and J by 1 base, and 9 bases separated the two germline ends. Germline-derived CDR1 and CDR2 are SGHVS and FNYEAQ. The CDR3 contains 13 residues. The DNA of the CDR3 is TGTGCCAGCAGCCCGCGGCCATCCTACGAGCAGTACGTC. Its translation: CASSPRPSYEQYV.

The sample holds a few counts of this clone. V gene TRBV6-4 combines with J gene TRBJ2-1, with D perhaps matching TRBD2 (7 bases). This CDR3 region has 16 residues. The germline gives CDR1 MRHNA, CDR2 SNTAGT. V lost 0 bases to trimming and J lost 6 bases, with 15 bases between them. The CDR3 coding sequence is TGTGCCAGCAGTGACTCGGTGGGGGGGCCGGTCAATGAGCAGTTCTTC. Translating gives CASSDSVGGPVNEQFF.

The chain links TRBV5-1 to TRBJ1-1; 7 bases are shared with TRBD1. Germline loops: CDR1 SGHRS, CDR2 YFSETQ. This CDR3 has 14 residues. J lost 9 bases, V lost 4 bases, and 12 bases had no gene match. This CDR3 reads CASSLSSGTEKAFF. CDR3 DNA sequence: TGCGCCAGCAGCCTGTCGTCCGGGACAGAAAAAGCTTTCTTT.

This clone is a singleton in its sample. The chain employs TRBV7-2 and TRBJ1-4; TRBD1 agrees at 7 bases. This CDR3 region has 16 residues. V shed 3 bases, J shed 0 bases, and the junction held 4 bases outside the gene matches. Germline loops: CDR1 SGHTA, CDR2 FQGNSA. This CDR3 reads CASSLGQSATNEKLFF. In DNA, the CDR3 is TGTGCCAGCAGCTTGGGACAGTCAGCAACTAATGAAAAACTGTTTTTT.

This clone has only a few counts. The gene calls are TRBV5-1 and TRBJ1-2; TRBD1 aligns across 7 bases. CDR1 is SGHRS, CDR2 YFSETQ, per germline. V was clipped by 4 bases and J by 5 bases; unmatched bases: 17. This CDR3 contains 17 residues. CDR3: CASSARDSTGFGYGYTF. Here the CDR3 DNA reads TGCGCCAGCAGCGCTCGGGACAGTACCGGATTTGGGTATGGCTACACCTTC.

The chain couples TRBV7-9 to TRBJ2-5; tentative D call: TRBD1 (6 bases). CDR3 length: 17 residues. The V end lost 3 bases, the J end lost 2 bases, and 19 bases lay between the germline ends. Looked up from germline, CDR1 is SEHNR and CDR2 is FQNEAQ (reference sequence). This chain's CDR3 is CASSFAKGVRGQETQYF. CDR3 sequence (DNA): TGTGCCAGCAGCTTCGCTAAGGGGGTCCGGGGTCAAGAGACCCAGTACTTC.

V is TRBV7-9 and J is TRBJ2-2; TRBD1 aligns across 7 bases. This CDR3 region has 17 residues. Trimming took 0 bases from V and 7 from J; bases not matched to a gene: 11. The germline V gene has CDR1 SEHNR and CDR2 FQNEAQ (reference sequence). CDR3 loop: CASSLAGGAQQGGELFF. CDR3 sequence (DNA): TGTGCCAGCAGCTTAGCAGGGGGCGCCCAGCAGGGCGGGGAGCTGTTTTTT. Filled out from reference TRBV7-9 and TRBJ2-2, the complete variable domain reads DTGVSQNPRHKITKRGQNVTFRCDPISEHNRLYWYRQTLGQGPEFLTYFQNEAQLEKSRLLSDRFSAERPKGSFSTLEIQRTEQGDSAMYLCASSLAGGAQQGGELFFGEGSRLTVL.

The CDR3 coding sequence is TGCAGCGTTCATAGGGGCGACTATGGCTACACCTTC. Encoded protein: CSVHRGDYGYTF. The chain uses TRBV29-1 and TRBJ1-2; a possible D gene is TRBD1 (5 bases). Germline CDR1 SQVTM, CDR2 ANQGSEA. This CDR3 region has 12 residues. V was cut by 5 bases and J by 3 bases, with 10 bases left in between. Filled out from reference TRBV29-1 and TRBJ1-2, the complete variable domain reads SAVISQKPSRDICQRGTSLTIQCQVDSQVTMMFWYRQQPGQSLTLIATANQGSEATYESGFVIDKFPISRPNLTFSTLTVSNMSPEDSSIYLCSVHRGDYGYTFGSGTRLTVV.

The V call is TRBV6-6, the J call TRBJ1-2, with a possible D match to TRBD1 (5 bases). The CDR3 consists of 12 residues. The V gene lost 2 bases and the J gene lost 8 bases, with 9 bases spanning the gap. Germline CDR1 and CDR2: MNHNY and SVGAGI (reference sequence). CDR3 sequence (DNA): TGTGCCAGCAGTTACGGGGCCGGGGGCTACACCTTC. Protein: CASSYGAGGYTF.

This chain connects TRBV7-8 to TRBJ1-2; unclear D gene. Germline CDR1 SGHVS, CDR2 FQNEAQ. This CDR3 comprises 14 residues. The V end lost 5 bases, the J end lost 2 bases, and 12 bases lay between the germline ends. DNA for the CDR3: TGTGCCAGCAGCCCCGCGGGTACCAACTATGGCTACACCTTC. Translating it yields CASSPAGTNYGYTF.

The V and J genes are TRBV5-6 and TRBJ2-1, with D possibly TRBD1 on 6 matching bases. V lost 1 base, J lost 8 bases, and 10 bases lay in between. The CDR3 is 13 amino acids. Per germline, CDR1 SGHDT and CDR2 YYEEEE. In nucleotides, the CDR3 is TGTGCCAGCAGCTTGACAGGGATCCATGAGCAGTTCTTC. It yields the protein CASSLTGIHEQFF.

With respect to this clone: Distinct nucleotide sequences in the sample also encode this CDR3. The rearrangement joins TRBV27 to TRBJ1-1; a weak D match, TRBD1 (6 bases). Germline V gene lookup returns CDR1 MNHEY and CDR2 SMNVEV (reference sequence). The CDR3 length is 12 residues. Trimming shortened V by 2 bases and J by 5 bases, and 6 bases separated the two germline ends. This chain's CDR3 is CASSLQGTEAFF. The CDR3 DNA sequence: TGTGCCAGCAGTTTACAGGGGACTGAAGCTTTCTTT.

Only one count was recorded for this clone. CDR3 region: CASTGATEAFF. DNA of the CDR3: TGTGCCAGCACAGGGGCCACTGAAGCTTTCTTT. The rearrangement joins TRBV6-5 to TRBJ1-1, with D tentatively TRBD1 (6 bases). CDR3 length: 11 amino acids. The V end was cut by 7 bases, the J end by 4 bases, with 7 bases between. Germline CDR1 and CDR2: MNHEY and SVGAGI.

The gene calls are TRBV5-1 and TRBJ2-2; 11 bases are shared with TRBD2. Germline CDR1 is SGHRS and CDR2 is YFSETQ. With V trimmed by 4 bases and J by 4 bases, 9 bases remained unmatched. CDR3 length: 17 residues. CDR3 nucleotide sequence: TGCGCCAGCAGCCTTATACTAGCGGGGGACGTCACCGGGGAGCTGTTTTTT. This codes for CASSLILAGDVTGELFF.

The gene calls are TRBV5-1 and TRBJ2-7; D call uncertain. The V and J ends lost 0 bases and 1 base respectively, with 11 bases between them. The germline CDR1 and CDR2 sequences are SGHRS and YFSETQ. The CDR3 length is 15 residues. In DNA form, the CDR3 reads TGCGCCAGCAGCTTGGGGGCTGCTGATTCCTACGAGCAGTACTTC. As protein: CASSLGAADSYEQYF. Based on the CDR3 plus reference TRBV5-1 and TRBJ2-7, the full variable domain is KAGVTQTPRYLIKTRGQQVTLSCSPISGHRSVSWYQQTPGQGLQFLFEYFSETQRNKGNFPGRFSGRQFSNSRSEMNVSTLELGDSALYLCASSLGAADSYEQYFGPGTRLTVT.

The chain carries TRBV9 and TRBJ2-2; D gene unclear. Trimming removed 0 bases at V and 6 bases at J, with 12 bases between. This CDR3 is built from 15 residues. Germline V gene lookup returns CDR1 SGDLS and CDR2 YYNGEE. The CDR3 DNA sequence: TGTGCCAGCAGCGTAGACATATCAAACGCCGGGGAGCTGTTTTTT. Translated: CASSVDISNAGELFF.

CDR3 protein: CASSEAITGDFSYEQYV. In DNA, the CDR3 is TGTGCCAGCAGTGAAGCTATTACAGGGGACTTTTCCTACGAGCAGTACGTC. The rearrangement uses TRBV2 and TRBJ2-7, with a tentative D call TRBD1 (7 bases). V shed 0 bases and J shed 1 base, with 16 bases lying between them. The CDR3 covers 17 residues. Germline loops: CDR1 SNHLY, CDR2 FYNNEI.

This clone occurred a few times. The chain has TRBV4-1 and TRBJ1-2; D unresolved. CDR1 MGHRA and CDR2 YSYEKL come from the germline V gene. With 3 bases removed from V and 0 bases from J, the gap between germline ends came to 14 bases. The CDR3 has 16 amino acids. The CDR3 is CASSHVRTDSNYGYTF. The CDR3 coding sequence is TGCGCCAGCAGCCACGTTAGGACGGACTCTAACTATGGCTACACCTTC.